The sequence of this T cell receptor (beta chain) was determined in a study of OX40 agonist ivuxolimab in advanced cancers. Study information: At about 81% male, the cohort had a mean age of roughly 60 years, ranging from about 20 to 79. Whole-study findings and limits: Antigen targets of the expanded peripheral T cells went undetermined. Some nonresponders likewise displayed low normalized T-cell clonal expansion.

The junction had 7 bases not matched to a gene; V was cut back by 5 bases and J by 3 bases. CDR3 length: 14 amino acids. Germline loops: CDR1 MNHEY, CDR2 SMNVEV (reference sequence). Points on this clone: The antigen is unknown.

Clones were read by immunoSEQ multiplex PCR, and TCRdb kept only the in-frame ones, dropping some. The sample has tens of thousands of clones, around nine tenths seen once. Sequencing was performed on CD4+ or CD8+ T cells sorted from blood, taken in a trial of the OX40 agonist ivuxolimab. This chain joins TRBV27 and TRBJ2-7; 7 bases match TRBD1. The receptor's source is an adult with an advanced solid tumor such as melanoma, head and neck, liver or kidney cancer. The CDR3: CASSPRDRDYEQYF. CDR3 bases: TGTGCCAGCAGTCCCCGGGACAGAGACTACGAGCAGTACTTC.